This TCR beta chain was captured by sequencing in a study of blood T cell repertoires in COVID-19. This CDR3 has 15 residues. V lost 0 bases, J lost 4 bases, and 12 bases lay in between. In germline, CDR1 is LGHNA, CDR2 YSLEER. The assay was immunoSEQ multiplex PCR, and TCRdb's table has in-frame clones only and misses some. The table shows around 330,000 clones, with roughly 88% occurring only once. This sequence originates from a woman between 45 and 65 years old with active or convalescent COVID-19. The chain uses TRBV4-3 and TRBJ1-2; D is undetermined. Sequenced: peripheral blood. In nucleotides, the CDR3 is TGCGCCAGCAGCCAAGATCCGCAGGATCCCTATGGCTACACCTTC. Its protein product is CASSQDPQDPYGYTF.